The 25 T cell receptor beta chains below come from one sample, sequenced in a study of monozygotic twins with inflammatory bowel disease. TCRdb re-called the 5' RACE reads and shows each CDR3 protein once, DNA omitted. The specimen's table records some 400,000 distinct CDR3 sequences. The sequencing input was blood. These receptors were collected from a human donor with ulcerative colitis or Crohn's disease, or a healthy co-twin of an affected twin (not recorded which).

CDR3 loop: CAISESAGVETQYF. The rearrangement links TRBV10-3 to TRBJ2-5; TCRdb returns TRBD1, unconfirmable since there is no DNA. The CDR3 runs 14 residues. Germline V gene lookup returns CDR1 ENHRY and CDR2 SYGVKD.

The genes are TRBV9 and TRBJ2-1; TCRdb names TRBD1, which stays unverified in the absence of DNA. This CDR3 has 18 residues. Germline CDR1 and CDR2: SGDLS and YYNGEE. The CDR3 region is CASSVEGTGEAPYNEQFF.

This chain connects TRBV7-9 to TRBJ2-1. Germline CDR1 SEHNR, CDR2 FQNEAQ (reference sequence). The CDR3 covers 17 residues. This CDR3 reads CASSSTHPYSSYNEQFF.

The V and J genes are TRBV28 and TRBJ2-5; there is no DNA to check the TCRdb D call of TRBD2. This CDR3 has 16 amino acids. Germline CDR1 and CDR2: MDHEN and SYDVKM. The CDR3 spells CASSLLSSGPWETQYF.

This chain connects TRBV5-4 to TRBJ2-5; without DNA, the TCRdb call of TRBD2 cannot be checked. The CDR3 spans 14 residues. CDR1 SGHNT and CDR2 YYREEE come from the germline V gene (reference sequence). This CDR3 reads CASSWGLEQETQYF. Combining the CDR3 with reference TRBV5-4 and TRBJ2-5 gives the whole variable domain ETGVTQSPTHLIKTRGQQVTLRCSSQSGHNTVSWYQQALGQGPQFIFQYYREEENGRGNFPPRFSGLQFPNYSSELNVNALELDDSALYLCASSWGLEQETQYFGPGTRLLVL.

V is TRBV6-2 or TRBV6-3 and J is TRBJ1-5; the TRBD1 assignment by TCRdb is unverifiable without DNA. The CDR3 is 15 residues long. CDR1 is MNHEY, CDR2 SVGEGT, per germline. This CDR3 is CASSIRHGALWPQHF.

The chain has TRBV11-2 and TRBJ2-1; there is no DNA to check the TCRdb D call of TRBD2. Germline lookup yields CDR1 SGHAT and CDR2 FQNNGV. The CDR3 runs 19 residues. The CDR3 spells CASSLVVAGGPSSYNEQFF.

The chain employs TRBV6-6 and TRBJ2-5; the D gene TCRdb calls, TRBD2, cannot be checked with no DNA. In germline, CDR1 is MNHNY, CDR2 SVGAGI (reference sequence). The CDR3 totals 13 residues. The CDR3 spells CAGRRGSQETQYF.

The chain carries TRBV20-1 and TRBJ2-3; there is no DNA to check the TCRdb D call of TRBD2. The germline CDR1 and CDR2 sequences are DFQATT and SNEGSKA (reference sequence). This CDR3 is built from 17 residues. The CDR3 reads CSARAPTSGGRTDTQYF.

The rearrangement links TRBV14 to TRBJ2-4; with no DNA, the TCRdb D assignment of TRBD2 cannot be verified. The V gene's germline CDR1 is SGHDN and CDR2 FVKESK. CDR3 size: 15 residues. CDR3 loop: CASSQDSGRLNIQYF.

This chain joins TRBV6-5 and TRBJ1-2. Germline loops: CDR1 MNHEY, CDR2 SVGAGI. The CDR3 is made up of 13 amino acids. The CDR3 loop is CASSYPQGYGYTF.

The CDR3 sequence is CASSYGTLFANTGELFF. The V and J genes are TRBV5-1 and TRBJ2-2; TCRdb calls TRBD1, which cannot be checked without DNA. The CDR3 spans 17 residues. Germline assignment: CDR1 SGHRS and CDR2 YFSETQ.

J is TRBJ2-3 and V is TRBV6-2 or TRBV6-3; TCRdb's D call, TRBD2, is unchecked because there is no DNA. The germline gives CDR1 MNHEY, CDR2 SVGEGT. The CDR3 is 20 amino acids. The CDR3 protein is CASSYPMWSGEPTDTDTQYF.

The V call is TRBV5-1, the J call TRBJ1-5; with no DNA, the TCRdb D assignment of TRBD1 cannot be verified. Per germline, CDR1 SGHRS and CDR2 YFSETQ. The CDR3 sequence is 15 residues long. The CDR3: CASSLEGTGDQPQHF.

CDR3 residues: CASSPRGAGGPQETQYF. V and J are TRBV11-2 and TRBJ2-5; TCRdb picks TRBD1, but there is no DNA to check that call. Germline values: CDR1 SGHAT, CDR2 FQNNGV. The CDR3 has 17 residues.

The genes are TRBV30 and TRBJ2-5; TCRdb names TRBD1, which stays unverified in the absence of DNA. This CDR3 has 13 residues. From germline, CDR1 is GTSNPN and CDR2 SVGIG (reference sequence). CDR3 amino acids: CAWTLSGAETQYF.

The CDR3 region is CASSTLTDRVGTEAFF. V gene TRBV19 combines with J gene TRBJ1-1; TCRdb lists TRBD1, though no DNA is available to test this call. CDR1 and CDR2 (germline): LNHDA, SQIVND (reference sequence). The CDR3 extends over 16 amino acids.

The V and J genes are TRBV4-3 and TRBJ2-1. CDR3 length equals 16 residues. In germline, CDR1 is LGHNA, CDR2 YSLEER. This CDR3 is CASSQVPGISYNEQFF.

J is TRBJ1-5 and V is TRBV6-2 or TRBV6-3; TCRdb gives TRBD1 as the D gene, but with no DNA this cannot be confirmed. Germline assignment: CDR1 MNHEY and CDR2 SVGEGT. The CDR3 length is 15 residues. The CDR3 sequence: CASGRFGNNNQPQHF.

This chain connects TRBV24-1 to TRBJ2-7; TCRdb's assignment of TRBD1 cannot be checked, as there is no DNA. The germline V gene has CDR1 KGHDR and CDR2 SFDVKD. The CDR3 contains 15 residues. CDR3 sequence: CATSDPGQGTHEQYF.

The gene calls are TRBV5-1 and TRBJ1-1. The CDR3 contains 15 residues. CDR1 is SGHRS, CDR2 YFSETQ, per germline. CDR3 region: CASSLDGVFNPEAFF.

V is TRBV20-1 and J is TRBJ2-5. In germline, CDR1 is DFQATT, CDR2 SNEGSKA (reference sequence). CDR3 length equals 14 residues. The CDR3 is CSARPRGDQETQYF.

V is TRBV28 and J is TRBJ2-7. CDR1 is MDHEN and CDR2 is SYDVKM in the germline V gene. The length of the CDR3 is 13 residues. The CDR3 loop is CASFTDRSYEQYF.

This sequence joins TRBV18 and TRBJ2-7. This CDR3 spans 15 amino acids. Per germline, CDR1 KGHSH and CDR2 LQKENI. CDR3 in amino acids: CASSPEATLFYEQYF. Looking up the rest from reference TRBV18 and TRBJ2-7 gives the full variable domain: NAGVMQNPRHLVRRRGQEARLRCSPMKGHSHVYWYRQLPEEGLKFMVYLQKENIIDESGMPKERFSAEFPKEGPSILRIQQVVRGDSAAYFCASSPEATLFYEQYFGPGTRLTVT.

The chain is built from TRBV5-1 and TRBJ1-1; TCRdb selects TRBD1, and the lack of DNA leaves this call unchecked. The CDR3 is 16 amino acids. Per the germline V gene, CDR1 is SGHRS and CDR2 is YFSETQ. CDR3 in amino acids: CASSTGNRGLNTEAFF.